The rows below give T cell receptor beta chains drawn from one sample of a study of T cells in Graves' hyperthyroidism and ophthalmopathy. TCRdb reprocessed the multiplex PCR reads via MiXCR and lists one record per CDR3 protein. Counted here are 380,000 or so distinct CDR3 sequences, about 13% occurring once; the ten biggest clones make up less than 25%. Sequencing was performed on blood. The receptors derive from a man younger than 45 with Graves' hyperthyroidism that later progressed to Graves' ophthalmopathy. Each CDR3 is given with its conserved first and last residue. D genes are given only for firm matches. Some rows have no size entry. The others give once, few or many, or a class for an expanded clone.

V: TRBV9
length: 13
D: .
J: TRBJ2-4
size: .
CDR3: CASSVGSQNIQYF
DNA: TGTGCCAGCAGCGTAGGGAGTCAAAACATTCAGTACTTC

V: TRBV5-1
length: 12
D: TRBD1
J: TRBJ2-7
size: many
CDR3: CASGTEPYEQYF
DNA: TGCGCCAGCGGGACAGAACCCTACGAGCAGTACTTC

V: TRBV30
length: 12
D: .
J: TRBJ1-1
size: many
CDR3: CAWSVSFTEAFF
DNA: TGTGCCTGGAGTGTAAGCTTCACTGAAGCTTTCTTT

V: TRBV11-2
length: 15
D: TRBD1
J: TRBJ1-1
size: many
CDR3: CASSSRDRANTEAFF
DNA: TGTGCCAGCAGCTCCCGGGACAGGGCTAACACTGAAGCTTTCTTT

V: TRBV28
length: 11
D: .
J: TRBJ2-1
size: few
CDR3: CASSFGFEQFF
DNA: TGTGCCAGCAGTTTCGGATTTGAGCAGTTCTTC

V: TRBV6-1
length: 13
D: .
J: TRBJ1-5
size: many
CDR3: CASAQGHRQPQHF
DNA: TGTGCCAGCGCGCAGGGCCACCGGCAGCCCCAGCATTTT

V: TRBV29-1
length: 12
D: .
J: TRBJ2-7
size: many
CDR3: CSVERGTYEQYF
DNA: TGCAGCGTTGAAAGGGGAACCTACGAGCAGTACTTC

V: TRBV20-1
length: 13
D: TRBD1
J: TRBJ1-1
size: many
CDR3: CSAPGTVNTEAFF
DNA: TGCAGTGCTCCCGGGACAGTGAACACTGAAGCTTTCTTT

V: TRBV5-1
length: 14
D: .
J: TRBJ1-1
size: many
CDR3: CASSLELLNTEAFF
DNA: TGCGCCAGCAGCTTGGAACTCCTGAACACTGAAGCTTTCTTT

V: TRBV14
length: 18
D: TRBD1
J: TRBJ2-1
size: few
CDR3: CASSQDKTGGFLRGEQFF
DNA: TGTGCCAGCAGCCAAGACAAGACAGGGGGTTTTTTACGTGGTGAGCAGTTCTTC

V: TRBV20-1
length: 11
D: .
J: TRBJ1-1
size: .
CDR3: CSAHGGTEAFF
DNA: TGCAGTGCCCACGGCGGGACTGAAGCTTTCTTT

V: TRBV7-9
length: 16
D: .
J: TRBJ1-2
size: many
CDR3: CASSLGESGINYGYTF
DNA: TGTGCCAGCAGCTTAGGGGAATCTGGGATCAACTATGGCTACACCTTC

V: TRBV29-1
length: 14
D: TRBD1
J: TRBJ2-4
size: many
CDR3: CSVLGQEPYNIQYF
DNA: TGCAGCGTCCTTGGACAGGAACCCTACAACATTCAGTACTTC

V: TRBV2
length: 15
D: TRBD1
J: TRBJ2-7
size: .
CDR3: CASSVSGTGRYEQYF
DNA: TGTGCCAGCAGTGTTTCCGGGACAGGGAGGTACGAGCAGTACTTC

V: TRBV7-3
length: 13
D: .
J: TRBJ2-5
size: .
CDR3: CASSLLGSETQYF
DNA: TGTGCCAGCAGCTTGTTGGGGTCTGAGACCCAGTACTTC

V: TRBV6-1
length: 12
D: TRBD1
J: TRBJ1-2
size: .
CDR3: CANPQGAWGYTF
DNA: TGTGCCAACCCCCAGGGGGCATGGGGCTACACCTTC

V: TRBV6-1
length: 11
D: .
J: TRBJ1-2
size: many
CDR3: CASSESHGYTF
DNA: TGTGCCAGCAGTGAATCCCATGGCTACACCTTC

V: TRBV20-1
length: 16
D: .
J: TRBJ1-6
size: .
CDR3: CSARDWAGDGDAPLHF
DNA: TGCAGTGCTAGAGATTGGGCAGGGGATGGGGATGCACCCCTCCACTTT

V: TRBV6-5
length: 13
D: .
J: TRBJ2-7
size: few
CDR3: CASSYNSHYEQYF
DNA: TGTGCCAGCAGTTATAACAGCCACTACGAGCAGTACTTC

V: TRBV7-6
length: 14
D: .
J: TRBJ1-6
size: .
CDR3: CASSFGGLNSPLHF
DNA: TGTGCCAGCAGCTTCGGGGGGCTGAATTCACCCCTCCACTTT

V: TRBV11-2
length: 13
D: .
J: TRBJ2-1
size: many
CDR3: CASSLVVSHEQFF
DNA: TGTGCCAGCAGCTTAGTAGTGTCCCATGAGCAGTTCTTC

V: TRBV30
length: 14
D: .
J: TRBJ2-2
size: few
CDR3: CAWSRGPNTGELFF
DNA: TGTGCCTGGAGCAGGGGACCGAACACCGGGGAGCTGTTTTTT

V: TRBV2
length: 15
D: .
J: TRBJ1-4
size: many
CDR3: CASMIFRDKNEKLFF
DNA: TGTGCCAGCATGATCTTCCGGGACAAAAATGAAAAACTGTTTTTT

V: TRBV10-1
length: 16
D: .
J: TRBJ2-6
size: few
CDR3: CASSSGGLSGANVLTF
DNA: TGCGCCAGCAGTTCCGGTGGTCTTTCTGGGGCCAACGTCCTGACTTTC

V: TRBV11-3
length: 15
D: TRBD2
J: TRBJ2-1
size: .
CDR3: CASSQGAGGRNEQFF
DNA: TGTGCCAGCAGCCAAGGGGCGGGGGGGCGGAATGAGCAGTTCTTC

V: TRBV7-2
length: 15
D: TRBD2
J: TRBJ2-7
size: many
CDR3: CASSLEPRGIYEQYF
DNA: TGTGCCAGCAGCTTAGAGCCGCGGGGGATCTACGAGCAGTACTTC

V: TRBV10-1
length: 14
D: .
J: TRBJ2-7
size: .
CDR3: CASSDPDSSYEQYF
DNA: TGCGCCAGCAGTGACCCCGACAGCTCCTACGAGCAGTACTTC

V: TRBV14
length: 17
D: .
J: TRBJ1-2
size: .
CDR3: CASSQGRGQTTLYGYTF
DNA: TGTGCCAGCAGCCAAGGCAGGGGTCAGACCACCCTCTATGGCTACACCTTC

V: TRBV28
length: 13
D: .
J: TRBJ1-4
size: many
CDR3: CASSGQANEKLFF
DNA: TGTGCCAGCAGTGGGCAGGCTAATGAAAAACTGTTTTTT

V: TRBV28
length: 15
D: .
J: TRBJ2-7
size: .
CDR3: CASSPLGGSNYEQYF
DNA: TGTGCCAGCAGTCCCTTGGGCGGATCCAACTACGAGCAGTACTTC

V: TRBV7-9
length: 14
D: TRBD1
J: TRBJ2-7
size: many
CDR3: CASSSRDRVNEQYF
DNA: TGTGCCAGCAGCTCTCGGGACAGGGTCAACGAGCAGTACTTC

V: TRBV7-9
length: 18
D: TRBD1
J: TRBJ1-1
size: few
CDR3: CASSFGAGTGGWNTEAFF
DNA: TGTGCCAGCAGCTTCGGGGCCGGGACAGGGGGCTGGAACACTGAAGCTTTCTTT

V: TRBV14
length: 12
D: .
J: TRBJ1-6
size: few
CDR3: CASSWGRSVLHF
DNA: TGTGCCAGCAGCTGGGGACGGTCGGTCCTCCACTTT

V: TRBV4-1
length: 13
D: .
J: TRBJ2-7
size: .
CDR3: CASSQKWGYEQYF
DNA: TGCGCCAGCAGCCAAAAATGGGGGTACGAGCAGTACTTC

V: TRBV20-1
length: 14
D: TRBD1
J: TRBJ2-7
size: .
CDR3: CSARMYQGAQEQYF
DNA: TGCAGTGCTAGGATGTATCAGGGGGCCCAGGAGCAGTACTTC